This T cell receptor (beta chain) appears in the sequencing data of a study of T cells after yellow fever vaccination. The TCR cDNA carried a universal primer site and UMIs from 5'RACE template switching. In TCRdb, the 5' RACE reads were re-called with MiXCR into one record per CDR3 protein. The table shows 300,000 or so distinct CDR3 sequences, with around 3.9% occurring only once. With 1 base removed from V and 1 base from J, the gap between germline ends came to 13 bases. The CDR3 consists of 16 residues. Germline V gene data show CDR1 as LGHDT and CDR2 as YNNKEL (reference sequence). This clonotype originated in a man between 18 and 29 years old who received the YFV17D yellow fever vaccine. The rearrangement joins TRBV3-1 to TRBJ1-2; no reliable D call. Source: PBMCs, taken 5 days after the yellow fever booster vaccination. CDR3: CASSQVDWGNNYGYTF. The CDR3 bases are TGTGCCAGCAGCCAAGTTGATTGGGGAAATAACTATGGCTACACCTTC.